This T cell receptor (beta chain) is drawn from a study of CD8+CD57+ T cells in acquired aplastic anemia. Study-wide context: Isolated CD4+ and CD8+ cells, once sorted, yielded DNA averaging roughly 3.2 ug. Average CD4+ read depth in healthy donors was approximately 11 million reads. Whole-study findings and limits: In common between the patients and the controls were twenty-nine CD8+ CDR3 sequences.

The template for TCR beta VDJ and CDR3 sequence profiling was genomic DNA. Each CDR3 protein gets one entry after TCRdb re-called the reads with MiXCR. Among some 140,000 distinct CDR3 sequences, 41% were seen once, and the ten largest hold roughly 8.9%. Notes on this clonotype: Its cognate antigen is unknown.

V lost 0 bases to trimming and J lost 6 bases; unmatched junction nucleotides: 4. Germline V lookup: CDR1 SGHVS, CDR2 FNYEAQ. This CDR3 comprises 15 residues. The clonotype was recovered from a human donor in good health, serving as a control. The sequencing sample was made of sorted CD4+, CD8+, or CD8+CD57+ T cells (not recorded which) from PBMCs. The genes are TRBV7-6 and TRBJ1-2, with TRBD1 matching over 10 bases. As DNA, the CDR3 is TGTGCCAGCAGCTTAGCGACAGGGGGCAGGGATGGCTACACCTTC. This translates into CASSLATGGRDGYTF.